These 9 T cell receptor beta chains came from one sample sequenced in a study of Ad26.COV2.S vaccination and SARS-CoV-2 variants. This table comes from immunoSEQ multiplex PCR, and its TCRdb copy is limited to in-frame clones, with some not included. Of approximately 420,000 clones in the sample, approximately 87% were seen once. Noted treatment: 19 received Ad26.COV2.S at low or high dose, single or two shots; about 5 received placebo; per-sample allocation not given. The study sampled participants on day 63 after the first vaccine or placebo injection. The sample was peripheral blood, taken in a trial of Ad26.COV2.S vaccine versus placebo. These receptors all come from a person aged 18 to 59 who received the Ad26.COV2.S COVID-19 vaccine or a placebo.

The rearrangement uses TRBV2 and TRBJ1-1; D might be TRBD1 (6 bases). Germline assignment: CDR1 SNHLY and CDR2 FYNNEI. The CDR3 has 14 amino acids. V gave up 5 bases and J gave up 2 bases, with 12 bases separating them. The CDR3 sequence: CASSLDSPNTEAFF. The CDR3 region has the DNA TGTGCCAGCAGTTTGGACAGTCCAAACACTGAAGCTTTCTTT.

V and J are TRBV28 and TRBJ1-5; D perhaps matches TRBD1 (5 bases). The CDR3 runs to 11 residues. V was trimmed by 5 bases and J by 7 bases, leaving 6 bases between them. CDR1 is MDHEN, CDR2 SYDVKM, per germline. The CDR3 DNA sequence: TGTGCCAGCAGTCAGGGACAGCCCCAGCATTTT. It translates to CASSQGQPQHF.

The CDR3 here is CASSQDRFYLAGSYNEQFF. CDR3 nucleotides: TGCGCCAGCAGCCAAGATCGCTTTTACCTAGCGGGCTCCTACAATGAGCAGTTCTTC. The genes are TRBV4-3 and TRBJ2-1; 8 bases agree with TRBD2. With V trimmed by 0 bases and J by 0 bases, 10 bases remained unmatched. The CDR3 runs 19 residues. Germline V gene data show CDR1 as LGHNA and CDR2 as YSLEER.

This clone came up once. The chain combines TRBV27 with TRBJ2-7; 10 bases line up with TRBD1. The trim removed 2 bases at V and 6 bases at J, leaving 13 bases unmatched. The CDR3 has 17 residues. The germline gives CDR1 MNHEY, CDR2 SMNVEV (reference sequence). Written as DNA, the CDR3 is TGTGCCAGCAGTTTAGCCGTCGGACAGGGGGTTACAGTCGAGCAGTACTTC. Translated, it gives CASSLAVGQGVTVEQYF.

The rearrangement uses TRBV5-1 and TRBJ2-3, with D unresolved. Trimming took off 2 bases at V and 2 bases at J, with 3 bases between the two ends. CDR3 length: 12 amino acids. The V gene's germline CDR1 is SGHRS and CDR2 YFSETQ. CDR3 region: CASSLATDTQYF. CDR3 DNA: TGCGCCAGCAGCTTAGCCACAGATACGCAGTATTTT.

The chain joins TRBV9 to TRBJ2-7; weak D call: TRBD1 (6 bases). V was shortened by 0 bases and J by 3 bases, with 10 bases between the two germline ends. The CDR3 runs 14 residues. Germline-derived CDR1 and CDR2 are SGDLS and YYNGEE. The DNA of the CDR3 is TGTGCCAGCAGCGTAGCCTCGGACAGCTACGAGCAGTACTTC. Translated: CASSVASDSYEQYF.

The J gene is TRBJ2-7, the V gene TRBV30; unclear D gene. The CDR3 has 13 residues. Deletions cut 5 bases from V and 1 base from J, with 12 bases between. The germline gives CDR1 GTSNPN, CDR2 SVGIG (reference sequence). The CDR3 region is CAWETSLSYEQYF. The CDR3 DNA reads as TGTGCCTGGGAAACAAGTCTGTCCTACGAGCAGTACTTC. The variable domain in full, completed from reference TRBV30 and TRBJ2-7, reads SQTIHQWPATLVQPVGSPLSLECTVEGTSNPNLYWYRQAAGRGLQLLFYSVGIGQISSEVPQNLSASRPQDRQFILSSKKLLLSDSGFYLCAWETSLSYEQYFGPGTRLTVT.

CDR3 bases: TGTGCCAGCAGCCCGTGGGTCGTCACAGATACGCAGTATTTT. Protein sequence: CASSPWVVTDTQYF. The chain couples TRBV5-4 to TRBJ2-3; D is uncertain. The CDR3 totals 14 residues. V was cut by 4 bases and J by 2 bases, with 11 bases left in between. The germline gives CDR1 SGHNT, CDR2 YYREEE (reference sequence).

This clone has only a few counts. The rearrangement links TRBV30 to TRBJ1-6; D gene unclear. With 6 bases removed from V and 9 bases from J, the gap between germline ends came to 15 bases. The CDR3 has 13 amino acids. Germline CDR1 is GTSNPN and CDR2 is SVGIG (reference sequence). CDR3 region: CACHPEKTSPLHF. The DNA for the CDR3 is TGTGCCTGCCACCCCGAAAAAACTTCACCCCTCCACTTT. Complete variable domain (other parts from reference TRBV30 and TRBJ1-6): SQTIHQWPATLVQPVGSPLSLECTVEGTSNPNLYWYRQAAGRGLQLLFYSVGIGQISSEVPQNLSASRPQDRQFILSSKKLLLSDSGFYLCACHPEKTSPLHFGNGTRLTVT.